The clone carrying this TCR beta chain has only one observation. This specimen comes from a study of control samples from healthy donors and cancer patients. The assay was immunoSEQ multiplex PCR, and TCRdb's table has in-frame clones only and misses some. Here the sample spans about 96,000 clones, 85% to 95% being singletons. Sequencing was performed on blood. The TCR originated in a young man in good health.

CDR3 nucleotides: TGTGCCAGTTTTTGGGGCGATGAGCAGTTCTTC. Amino acids: CASFWGDEQFF. The V gene is TRBV5-4, the J gene TRBJ2-1, with a weak D call TRBD1 (5 bases). V was clipped by 8 bases and J by 8 bases, with 11 bases between them. The germline V gene encodes CDR1 SGHNT and CDR2 YYREEE (reference sequence). This CDR3 comprises 11 residues. Complete variable domain (other parts from reference TRBV5-4 and TRBJ2-1): ETGVTQSPTHLIKTRGQQVTLRCSSQSGHNTVSWYQQALGQGPQFIFQYYREEENGRGNFPPRFSGLQFPNYSSELNVNALELDDSALYLCASFWGDEQFFGPGTRLTVL.